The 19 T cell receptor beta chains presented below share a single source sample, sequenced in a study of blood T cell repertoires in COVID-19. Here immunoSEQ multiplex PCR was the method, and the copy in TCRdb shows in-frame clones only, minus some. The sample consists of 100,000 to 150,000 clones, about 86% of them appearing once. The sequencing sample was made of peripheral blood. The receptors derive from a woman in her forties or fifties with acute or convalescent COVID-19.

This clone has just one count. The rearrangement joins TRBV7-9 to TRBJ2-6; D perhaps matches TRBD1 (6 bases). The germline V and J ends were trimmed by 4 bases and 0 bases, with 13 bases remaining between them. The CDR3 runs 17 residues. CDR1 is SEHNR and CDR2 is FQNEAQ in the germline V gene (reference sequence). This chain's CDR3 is CASSSGQAGSGANVLTF. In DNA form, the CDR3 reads TGTGCCAGCAGCTCGGGACAAGCCGGCTCTGGGGCCAACGTCCTGACTTTC.

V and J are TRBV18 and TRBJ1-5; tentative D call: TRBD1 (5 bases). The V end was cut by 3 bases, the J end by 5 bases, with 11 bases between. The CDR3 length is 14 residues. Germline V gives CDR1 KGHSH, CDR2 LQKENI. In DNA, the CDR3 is TGTGCCAGCTCACCTGGGGCGGTGGATCAGCCCCAGCATTTT. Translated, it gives CASSPGAVDQPQHF.

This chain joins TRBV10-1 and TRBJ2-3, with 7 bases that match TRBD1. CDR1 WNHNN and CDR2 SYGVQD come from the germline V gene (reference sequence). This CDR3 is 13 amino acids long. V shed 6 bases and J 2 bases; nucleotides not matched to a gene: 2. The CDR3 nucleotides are TGCGCCAGCAGCAGGGGGACCACAGATACGCAGTATTTT. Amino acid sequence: CASSRGTTDTQYF.

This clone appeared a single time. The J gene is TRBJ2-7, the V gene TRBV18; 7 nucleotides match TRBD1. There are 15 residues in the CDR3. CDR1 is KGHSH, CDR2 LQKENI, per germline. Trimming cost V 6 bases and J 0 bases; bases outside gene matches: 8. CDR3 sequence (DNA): TGTGCCAGCTCGCCGGGACAGCCGAGCTCCTACGAGCAGTACTTC. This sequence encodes CASSPGQPSSYEQYF.

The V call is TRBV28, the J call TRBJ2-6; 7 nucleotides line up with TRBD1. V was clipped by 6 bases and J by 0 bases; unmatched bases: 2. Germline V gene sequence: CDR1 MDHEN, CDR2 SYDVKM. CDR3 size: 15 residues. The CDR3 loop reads CASRTGISGANVLTF. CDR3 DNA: TGTGCCAGCAGGACAGGGATCTCTGGGGCCAACGTCCTGACTTTC.

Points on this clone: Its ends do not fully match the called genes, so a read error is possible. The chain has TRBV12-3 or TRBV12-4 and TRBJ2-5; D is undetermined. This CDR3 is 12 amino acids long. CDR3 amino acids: CASRREREAQYF. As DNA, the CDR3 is TGTGCCAGCAGGAGAGAACGAGAGGCCCAGTACTTC.

CDR3 region: CASSEIAGGPTEQYF. CDR3 sequence (DNA): TGTGCCAGCAGTGAAATAGCGGGAGGGCCCACCGAGCAGTACTTC. This chain connects TRBV6-1 to TRBJ2-7, with 11 bases fitting TRBD2. J lost 6 bases, V lost 2 bases, and 6 bases had no gene match. CDR1 is MNHNS, CDR2 SASEGT, per germline. The CDR3 contains 15 residues.

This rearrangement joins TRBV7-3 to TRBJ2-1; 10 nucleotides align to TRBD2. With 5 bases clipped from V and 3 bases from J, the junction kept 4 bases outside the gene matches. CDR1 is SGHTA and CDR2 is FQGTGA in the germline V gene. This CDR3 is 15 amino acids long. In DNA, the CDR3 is TGTGCCAGCAGCCTAAGCGGGGGGGACTACAATGAGCAGTTCTTC. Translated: CASSLSGGDYNEQFF. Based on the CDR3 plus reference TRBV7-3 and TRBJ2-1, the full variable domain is GAGVSQTPSNKVTEKGKYVELRCDPISGHTALYWYRQSLGQGPEFLIYFQGTGAADDSGLPNDRFFAVRPEGSVSTLKIQRTERGDSAVYLCASSLSGGDYNEQFFGPGTRLTVL.

The CDR3 nucleotides are TGTGCCAGTAGTAGGGCCGGGACAGAGGATCAGCCCCAGCATTTT. Protein product: CASSRAGTEDQPQHF. The rearrangement joins TRBV19 to TRBJ1-5, with 7 bases fitting TRBD1. The CDR3 consists of 15 residues. The ends lost 4 bases at V and 5 bases at J; junction bases unmatched: 8. Germline loops: CDR1 LNHDA, CDR2 SQIVND (reference sequence).

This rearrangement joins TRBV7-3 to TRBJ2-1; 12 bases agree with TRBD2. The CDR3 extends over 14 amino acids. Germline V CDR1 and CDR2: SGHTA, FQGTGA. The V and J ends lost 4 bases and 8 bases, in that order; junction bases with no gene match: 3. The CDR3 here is CASSSSGGADEQFF. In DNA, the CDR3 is TGTGCCAGCAGCTCTAGCGGGGGGGCCGATGAGCAGTTCTTC.

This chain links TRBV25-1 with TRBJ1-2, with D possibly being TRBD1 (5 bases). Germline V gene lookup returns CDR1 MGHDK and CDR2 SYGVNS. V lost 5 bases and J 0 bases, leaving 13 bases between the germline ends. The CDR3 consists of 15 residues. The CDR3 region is CASSLAGQANYGYTF. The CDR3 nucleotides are TGTGCCAGCAGTCTTGCAGGGCAAGCTAACTATGGCTACACCTTC.

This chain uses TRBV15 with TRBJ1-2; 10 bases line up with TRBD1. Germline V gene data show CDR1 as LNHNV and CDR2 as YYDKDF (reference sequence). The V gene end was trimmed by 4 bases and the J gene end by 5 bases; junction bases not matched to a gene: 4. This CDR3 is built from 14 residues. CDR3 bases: TGTGCCACCAGCAAACCGGGACAGGGGTATGGCTACACCTTC. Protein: CATSKPGQGYGYTF.

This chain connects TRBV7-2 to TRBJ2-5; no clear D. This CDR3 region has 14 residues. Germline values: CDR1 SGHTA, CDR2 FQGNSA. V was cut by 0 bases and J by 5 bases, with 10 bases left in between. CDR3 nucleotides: TGTGCCAGCAGCTTAGCGCGTGGTTCCGAGACCCAGTACTTC. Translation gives CASSLARGSETQYF.

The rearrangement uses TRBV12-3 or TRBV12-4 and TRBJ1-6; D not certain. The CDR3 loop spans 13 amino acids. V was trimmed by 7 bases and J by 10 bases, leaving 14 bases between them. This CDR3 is CASTPNLGSPLHF. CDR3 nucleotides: TGTGCCAGCACCCCTAACCTGGGCTCACCCCTCCACTTT.

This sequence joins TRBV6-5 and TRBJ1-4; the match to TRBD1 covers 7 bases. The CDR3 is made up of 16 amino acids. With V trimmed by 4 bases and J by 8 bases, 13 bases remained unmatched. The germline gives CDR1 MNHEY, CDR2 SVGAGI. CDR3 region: CASSWTTGVNGEKLFF. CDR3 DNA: TGTGCCAGCAGTTGGACCACAGGGGTCAACGGGGAAAAACTGTTTTTT.

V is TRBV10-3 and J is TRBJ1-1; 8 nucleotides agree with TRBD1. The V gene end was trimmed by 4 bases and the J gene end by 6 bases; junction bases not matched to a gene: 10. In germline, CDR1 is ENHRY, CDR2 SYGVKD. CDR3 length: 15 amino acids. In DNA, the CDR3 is TGTGCCATCAGTGGCTCCGGGACAGGTCGGTCTGAAGCTTTCTTT. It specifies CAISGSGTGRSEAFF.

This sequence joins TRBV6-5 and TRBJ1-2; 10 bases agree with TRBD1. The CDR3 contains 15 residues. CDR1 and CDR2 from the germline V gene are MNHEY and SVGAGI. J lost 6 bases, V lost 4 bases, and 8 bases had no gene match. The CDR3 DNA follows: TGTGCCAGCAGTTCCTGGGACAGGGGAAGGCATGGCTACACCTTC. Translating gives CASSSWDRGRHGYTF.

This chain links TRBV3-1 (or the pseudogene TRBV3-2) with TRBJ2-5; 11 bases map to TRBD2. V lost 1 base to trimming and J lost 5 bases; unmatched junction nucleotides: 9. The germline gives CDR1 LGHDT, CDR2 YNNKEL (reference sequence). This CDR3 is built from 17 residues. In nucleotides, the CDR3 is TGTGCCAGCAGCCAAGTCGGGGTAGCGGGAGGGCCGGAGACCCAGTACTTC. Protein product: CASSQVGVAGGPETQYF.

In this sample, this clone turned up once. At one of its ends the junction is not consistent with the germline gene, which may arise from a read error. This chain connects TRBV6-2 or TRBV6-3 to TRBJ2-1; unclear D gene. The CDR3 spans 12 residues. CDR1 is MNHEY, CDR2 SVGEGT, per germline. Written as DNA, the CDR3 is TGTGCCAGCAGTACTAACTACGATGAGCAGTTCTTC. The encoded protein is CASSTNYDEQFF.